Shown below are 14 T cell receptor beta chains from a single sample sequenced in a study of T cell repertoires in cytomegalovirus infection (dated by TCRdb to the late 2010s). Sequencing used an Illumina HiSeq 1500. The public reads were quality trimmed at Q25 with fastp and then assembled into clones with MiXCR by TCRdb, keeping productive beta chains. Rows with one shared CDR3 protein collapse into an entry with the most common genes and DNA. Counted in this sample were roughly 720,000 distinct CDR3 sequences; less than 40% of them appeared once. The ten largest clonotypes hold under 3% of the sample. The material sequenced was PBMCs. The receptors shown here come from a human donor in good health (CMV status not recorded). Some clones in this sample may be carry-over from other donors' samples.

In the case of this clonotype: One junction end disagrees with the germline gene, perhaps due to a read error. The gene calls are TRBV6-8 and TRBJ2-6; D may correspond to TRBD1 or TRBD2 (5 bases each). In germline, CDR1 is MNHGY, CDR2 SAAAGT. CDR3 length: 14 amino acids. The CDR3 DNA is TGTGCCAGCAGTTGGGGGTCTGGGACCAACGTCCTGACTTTC. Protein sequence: CASSWGSGTNVLTF.

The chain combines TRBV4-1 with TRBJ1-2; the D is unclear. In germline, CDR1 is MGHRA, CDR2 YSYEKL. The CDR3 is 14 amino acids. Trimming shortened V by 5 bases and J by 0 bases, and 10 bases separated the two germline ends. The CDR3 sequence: CASSITGANYGYTF. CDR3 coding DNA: TGCGCCAGCAGCATCACTGGAGCTAACTATGGCTACACCTTC.

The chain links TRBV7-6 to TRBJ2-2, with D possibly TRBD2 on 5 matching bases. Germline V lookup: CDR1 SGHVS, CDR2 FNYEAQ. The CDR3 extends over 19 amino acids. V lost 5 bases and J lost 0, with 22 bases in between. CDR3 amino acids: CASSELIRGTRTNTGELFF. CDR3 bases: TGTGCCAGCAGCGAGCTCATTCGGGGAACGAGGACGAACACCGGGGAGCTGTTTTTT.

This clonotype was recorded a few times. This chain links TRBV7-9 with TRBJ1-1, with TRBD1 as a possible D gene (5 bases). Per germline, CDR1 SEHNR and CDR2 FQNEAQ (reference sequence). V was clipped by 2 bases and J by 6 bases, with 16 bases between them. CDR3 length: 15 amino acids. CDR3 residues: CASSLIQGTAAEAFF. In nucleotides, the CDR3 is TGTGCCAGCAGCTTAATTCAGGGAACGGCCGCTGAAGCTTTCTTT.

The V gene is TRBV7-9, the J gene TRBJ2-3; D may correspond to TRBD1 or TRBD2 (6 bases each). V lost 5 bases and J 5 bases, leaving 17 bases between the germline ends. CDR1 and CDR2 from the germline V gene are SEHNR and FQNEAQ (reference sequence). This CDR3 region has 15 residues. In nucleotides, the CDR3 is TGTGCCAGCAGCCAGAGGGGGGCTCGTCGAGATACGCAGTATTTT. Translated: CASSQRGARRDTQYF.

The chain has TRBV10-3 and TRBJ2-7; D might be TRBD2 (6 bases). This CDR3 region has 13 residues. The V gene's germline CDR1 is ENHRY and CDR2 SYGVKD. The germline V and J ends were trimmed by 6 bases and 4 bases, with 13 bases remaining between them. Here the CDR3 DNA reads TGTGCCATCAGCGGCGCGGGGATTTACGAGCAGTACTTC. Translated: CAISGAGIYEQYF.

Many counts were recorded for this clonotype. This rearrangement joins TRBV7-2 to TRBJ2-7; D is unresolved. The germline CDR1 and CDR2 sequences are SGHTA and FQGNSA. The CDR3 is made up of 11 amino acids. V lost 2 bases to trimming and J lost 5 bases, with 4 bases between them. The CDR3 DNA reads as TGTGCCAGCAGCTTATATAACGAGCAGTACTTC. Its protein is CASSLYNEQYF.

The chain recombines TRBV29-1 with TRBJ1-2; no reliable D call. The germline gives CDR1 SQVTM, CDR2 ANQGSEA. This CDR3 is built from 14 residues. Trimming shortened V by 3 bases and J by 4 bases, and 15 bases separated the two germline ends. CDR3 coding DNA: TGCAGCGTTGATCATGGACGCGGTGGCTATGGCTACACCTTC. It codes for CSVDHGRGGYGYTF.

The CDR3 is CASSQAGKTYEQYF. The CDR3 DNA is TGCGCCAGCAGCCAAGCCGGGAAGACCTACGAGCAGTACTTC. The chain carries TRBV4-1 and TRBJ2-7, with D possibly matching TRBD2 (5 bases). V was pared by 1 base and J by 2 bases, with 9 bases between. Germline CDR1 MGHRA, CDR2 YSYEKL. The CDR3 is 14 residues long.

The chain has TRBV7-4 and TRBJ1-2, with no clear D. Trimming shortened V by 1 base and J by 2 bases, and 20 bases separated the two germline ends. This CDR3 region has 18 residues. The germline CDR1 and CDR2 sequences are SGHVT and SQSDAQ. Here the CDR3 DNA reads TGTGCCAGCAGCTTAGGTGACTGGGCGGCCGGGATGAACTATGGCTACACCTTC. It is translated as CASSLGDWAAGMNYGYTF.

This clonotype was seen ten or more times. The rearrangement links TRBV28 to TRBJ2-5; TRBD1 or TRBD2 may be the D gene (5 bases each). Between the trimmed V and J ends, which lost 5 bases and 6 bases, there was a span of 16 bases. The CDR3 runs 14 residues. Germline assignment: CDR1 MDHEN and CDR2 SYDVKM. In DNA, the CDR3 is TGTGCCAGCAGTCCCCCCGGGGCGGCGAAGACCCAGTACTTC. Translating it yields CASSPPGAAKTQYF.

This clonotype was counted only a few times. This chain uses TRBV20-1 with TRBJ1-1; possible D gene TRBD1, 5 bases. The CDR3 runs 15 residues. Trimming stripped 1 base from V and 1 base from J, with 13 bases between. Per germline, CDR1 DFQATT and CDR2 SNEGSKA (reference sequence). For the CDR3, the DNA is TGCAGTGCTAGAGTCATCGGGGGTACGAACACTGAAGCTTTCTTT. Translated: CSARVIGGTNTEAFF.

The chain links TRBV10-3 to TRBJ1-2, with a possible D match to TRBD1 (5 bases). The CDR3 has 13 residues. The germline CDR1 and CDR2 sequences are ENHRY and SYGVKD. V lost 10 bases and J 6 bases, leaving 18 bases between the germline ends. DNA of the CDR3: TGTGCCACTGAGGCGGCAGGGCAGCATGGCTACACCTTC. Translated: CATEAAGQHGYTF.

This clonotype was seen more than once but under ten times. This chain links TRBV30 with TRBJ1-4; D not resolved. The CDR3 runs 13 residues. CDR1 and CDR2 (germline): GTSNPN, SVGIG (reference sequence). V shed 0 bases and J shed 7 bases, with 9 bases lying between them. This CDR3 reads CAWSVGGGEKLFF. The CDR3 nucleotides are TGTGCCTGGAGTGTTGGTGGTGGTGAAAAACTGTTTTTT.